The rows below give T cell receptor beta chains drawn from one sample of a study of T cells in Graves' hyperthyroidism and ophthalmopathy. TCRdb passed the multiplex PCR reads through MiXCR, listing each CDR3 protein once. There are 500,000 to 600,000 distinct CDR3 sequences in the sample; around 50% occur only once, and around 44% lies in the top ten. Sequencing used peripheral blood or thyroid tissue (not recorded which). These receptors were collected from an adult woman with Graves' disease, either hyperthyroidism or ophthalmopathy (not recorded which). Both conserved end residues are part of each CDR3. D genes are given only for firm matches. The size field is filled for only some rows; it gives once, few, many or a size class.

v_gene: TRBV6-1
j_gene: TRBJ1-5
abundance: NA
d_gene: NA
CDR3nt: TGTGCCAGCAACCTTTGGGGAGAACAGCCCCAGCATTTT
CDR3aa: CASNLWGEQPQHF

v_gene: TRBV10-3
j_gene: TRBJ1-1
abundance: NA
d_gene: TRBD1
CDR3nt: TGTGCCATCAGTGCGCCGAACGGACAGGGCTCTGAAGCTTTCTTT
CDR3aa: CAISAPNGQGSEAFF

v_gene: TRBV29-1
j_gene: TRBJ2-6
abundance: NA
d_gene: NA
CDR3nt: TGCAGCTCCTCGGGGGCCTACGTCCTGACTTTC
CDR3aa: CSSSGAYVLTF

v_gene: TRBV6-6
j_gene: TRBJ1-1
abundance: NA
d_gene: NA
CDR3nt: TGTGCCAGCAGCCTTGGGCAGAGAGCAACTAATGAAGCTTTCTTT
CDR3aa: CASSLGQRATNEAFF

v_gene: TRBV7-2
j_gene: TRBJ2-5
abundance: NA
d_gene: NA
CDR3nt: TGTGCCAGCAGCCGAAGGACCCAACACCTCCGAGAGACCCAGTACTTC
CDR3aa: CASSRRTQHLRETQYF

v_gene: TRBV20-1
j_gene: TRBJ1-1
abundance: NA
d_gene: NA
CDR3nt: TGCAGTGCTCAAACCACGGGGGCCTTACTGAAAGCTTTCTTT
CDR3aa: CSAQTTGALLKAFF

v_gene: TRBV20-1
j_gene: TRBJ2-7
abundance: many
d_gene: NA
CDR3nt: TGCAGTGCAGGGTCGGAGAGCTCCTACGAGCAGTACTTC
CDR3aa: CSAGSESSYEQYF

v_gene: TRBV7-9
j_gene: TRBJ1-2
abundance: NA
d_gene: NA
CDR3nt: TGTGCCAGCAGCTTGAATGAAAGGGATGGCTACACCTTC
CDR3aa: CASSLNERDGYTF

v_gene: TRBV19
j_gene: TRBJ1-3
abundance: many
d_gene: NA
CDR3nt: TGTGCCAGTAGTATAGATCCTCGGAGCTCTGGAAACACCATATATTTT
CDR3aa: CASSIDPRSSGNTIYF

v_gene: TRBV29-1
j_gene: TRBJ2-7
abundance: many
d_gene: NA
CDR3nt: TGCAGCGTTGCCATGGCCTACGAGCAGTACTTC
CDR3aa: CSVAMAYEQYF

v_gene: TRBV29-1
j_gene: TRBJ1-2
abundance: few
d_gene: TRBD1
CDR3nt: TGCAGCGCTTTTACAGGGGGCGACGATGGCTACACCTTC
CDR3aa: CSAFTGGDDGYTF

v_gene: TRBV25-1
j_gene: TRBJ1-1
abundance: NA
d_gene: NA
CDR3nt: TGTGCCAGCATCCAGGGCCGGGTACGGACTGAAGCTTTCTTT
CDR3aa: CASIQGRVRTEAFF

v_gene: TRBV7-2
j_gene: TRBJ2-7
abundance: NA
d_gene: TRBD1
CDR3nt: TGTGCCAGCAGCCAGGGACAGATTTCCTACGAGCAGTACTTC
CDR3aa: CASSQGQISYEQYF

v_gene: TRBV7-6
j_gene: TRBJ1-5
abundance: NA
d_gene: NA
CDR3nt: TGTGCCAGCAGCCTTATTAGCAATCAGCCCCAGCATTTT
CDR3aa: CASSLISNQPQHF

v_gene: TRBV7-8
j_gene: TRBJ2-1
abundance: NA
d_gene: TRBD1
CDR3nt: TGTGCCAGCAGCTCCCCGGACAGGGGGGGGTATGAGCAGTTCTTC
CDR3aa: CASSSPDRGGYEQFF

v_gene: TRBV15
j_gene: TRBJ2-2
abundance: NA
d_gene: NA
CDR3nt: TGTGCCACCAGCAGAGATCTCGGGGCAAGGGCCAGGGCTGGGGAGCTGTTTTTT
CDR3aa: CATSRDLGARARAGELFF

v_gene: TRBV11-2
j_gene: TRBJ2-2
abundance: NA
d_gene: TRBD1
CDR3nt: TGTGCCAGCAGACCCGCAGGGGGCCACGGGGAGCTGTTTTTT
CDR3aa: CASRPAGGHGELFF

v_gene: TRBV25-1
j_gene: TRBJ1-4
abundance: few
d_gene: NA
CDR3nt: TGTGCCACGAAATTCAGGGATGAAAAACTGTTTTTT
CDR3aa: CATKFRDEKLFF

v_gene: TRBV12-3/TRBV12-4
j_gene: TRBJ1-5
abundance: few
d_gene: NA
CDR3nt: TGTGCCAGCGGGCAGGGTCTTCAGCCCCAGCATTTT
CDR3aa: CASGQGLQPQHF

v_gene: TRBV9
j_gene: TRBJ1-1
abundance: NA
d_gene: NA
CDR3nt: TGTGCCAGCAGCGTAGGGCCCAGGGTGGGGTATAACACTGAAGCTTTCTTT
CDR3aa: CASSVGPRVGYNTEAFF

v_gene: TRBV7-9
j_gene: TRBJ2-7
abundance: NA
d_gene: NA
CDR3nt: TGTGCCAGCAGCTTAACCGTTGCATTTGGGGGAACAGTGTACGAGCAGTACTTC
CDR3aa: CASSLTVAFGGTVYEQYF

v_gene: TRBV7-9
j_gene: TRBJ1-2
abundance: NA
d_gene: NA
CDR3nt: TGTGCCAGCAGCCACCGGGACAAAGGCTCATCGTTATATGGCTACACCTTC
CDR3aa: CASSHRDKGSSLYGYTF

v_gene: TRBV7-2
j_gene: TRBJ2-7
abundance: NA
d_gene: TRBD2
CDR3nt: TGTGCCAGCAGCCACACTAGCGGAAGCTCCTACGAGCAGTACTTC
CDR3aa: CASSHTSGSSYEQYF

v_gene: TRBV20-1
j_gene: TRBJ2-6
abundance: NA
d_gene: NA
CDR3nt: TGCAGTGCTAGGCCAGTTGGGGCCAACGTCCTGACTTTC
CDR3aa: CSARPVGANVLTF

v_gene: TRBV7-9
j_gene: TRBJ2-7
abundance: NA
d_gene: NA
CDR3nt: TGTGCCAGCAAGTCCGAAGGGGGCGAGCAGTACTTC
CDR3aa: CASKSEGGEQYF

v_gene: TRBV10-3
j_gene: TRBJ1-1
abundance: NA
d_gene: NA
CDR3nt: TGTGCCACACGGGACGTGAACACTGAAGCTTTCTTT
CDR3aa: CATRDVNTEAFF

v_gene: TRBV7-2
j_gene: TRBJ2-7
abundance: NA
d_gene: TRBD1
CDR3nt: TGTGCCAGCAGCTTACGTGGAACAGGGGCCGAGCAGTACTTC
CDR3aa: CASSLRGTGAEQYF

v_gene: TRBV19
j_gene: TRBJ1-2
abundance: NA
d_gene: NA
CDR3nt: TGTGCCAGTAGTCCGGTTCCGGGGAATGCTAACTATGGCTACACCTTC
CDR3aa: CASSPVPGNANYGYTF

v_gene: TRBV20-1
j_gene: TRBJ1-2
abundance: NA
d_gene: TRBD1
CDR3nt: TGCAGTGCTAGCCCCGACAGGGTTTGGGGCTACACCTTC
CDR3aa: CSASPDRVWGYTF

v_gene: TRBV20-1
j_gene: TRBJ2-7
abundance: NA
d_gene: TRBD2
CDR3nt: TGCAGTGTGCGGGGGGAAAGCTACGAGCAGTACTTC
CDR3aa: CSVRGESYEQYF

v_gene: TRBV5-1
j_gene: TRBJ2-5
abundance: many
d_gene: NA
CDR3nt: TGCGCCAGCAAAGGGCTCAGCGGGTCCCAAGAGACCCAGTACTTC
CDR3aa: CASKGLSGSQETQYF